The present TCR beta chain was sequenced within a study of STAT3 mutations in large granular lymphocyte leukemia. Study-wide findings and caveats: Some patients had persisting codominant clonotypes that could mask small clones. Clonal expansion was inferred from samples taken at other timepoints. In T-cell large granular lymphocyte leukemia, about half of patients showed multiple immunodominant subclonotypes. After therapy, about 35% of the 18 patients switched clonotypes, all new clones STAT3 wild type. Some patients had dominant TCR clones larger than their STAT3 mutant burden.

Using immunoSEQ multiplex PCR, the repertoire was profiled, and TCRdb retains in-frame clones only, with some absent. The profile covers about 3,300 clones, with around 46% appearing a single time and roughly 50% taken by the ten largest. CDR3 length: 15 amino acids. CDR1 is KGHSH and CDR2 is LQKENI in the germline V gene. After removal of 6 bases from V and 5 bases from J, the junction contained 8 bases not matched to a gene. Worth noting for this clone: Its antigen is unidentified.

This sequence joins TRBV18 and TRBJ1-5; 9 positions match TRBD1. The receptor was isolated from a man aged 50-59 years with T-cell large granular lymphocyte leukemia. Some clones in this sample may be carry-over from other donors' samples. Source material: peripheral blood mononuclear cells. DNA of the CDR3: TGTGCCAGCTCGAACAGGGGGCTACGAGATCAGCCCCAGCATTTT. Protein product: CASSNRGLRDQPQHF.